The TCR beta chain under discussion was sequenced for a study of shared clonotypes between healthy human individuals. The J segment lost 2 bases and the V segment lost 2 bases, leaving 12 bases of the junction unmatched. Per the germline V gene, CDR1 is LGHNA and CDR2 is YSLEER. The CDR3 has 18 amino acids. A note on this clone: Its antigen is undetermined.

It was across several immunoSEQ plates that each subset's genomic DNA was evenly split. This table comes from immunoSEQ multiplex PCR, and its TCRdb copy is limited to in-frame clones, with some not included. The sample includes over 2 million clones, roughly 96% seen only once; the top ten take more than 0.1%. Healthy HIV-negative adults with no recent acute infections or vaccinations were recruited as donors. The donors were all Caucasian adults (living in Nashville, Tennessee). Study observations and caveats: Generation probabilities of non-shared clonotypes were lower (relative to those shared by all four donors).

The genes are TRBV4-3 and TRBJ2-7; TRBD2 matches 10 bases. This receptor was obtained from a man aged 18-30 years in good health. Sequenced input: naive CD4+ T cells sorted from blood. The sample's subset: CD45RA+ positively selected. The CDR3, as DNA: TGCGCCAGCAGCCAATTCGGTCCCACTAGCGGGGCTCCCTACGAGCAGTACTTC. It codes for CASSQFGPTSGAPYEQYF.